Below, one T cell receptor (beta chain) is given with its context. CDR3 length equals 20 residues. V lost 6 bases and J 1 base, leaving 26 bases between the germline ends. In germline, CDR1 is SGHTS, CDR2 YDEGEE. The data derive from a study of technical replicates of blood from a few donors. Assay: immunoSEQ multiplex PCR; the TCRdb copy retains only in-frame clones and omits some. The data contain under 90,000 clones, roughly 96% of them singletons. Sequencing input: T cells isolated from PBMCs. The TCR originated in a human donor in good health. This chain links TRBV5-8 with TRBJ1-6; D perhaps matches TRBD1 (6 bases). This CDR3 is CASIRYPGTGKGSYNSPLHF. In nucleotides, the CDR3 is TGTGCCAGCATCAGATACCCGGGAACAGGGAAGGGATCCTATAATTCACCCCTCCACTTT.